This record covers a single T cell receptor (beta chain). The PCR had 60 Vbeta and 13 Jbeta primers. This table comes from immunoSEQ multiplex PCR, and its TCRdb copy is limited to in-frame clones, with some not included. The table lists about 200,000 clones, around 87% of them singletons. The CDR3 totals 16 residues. With 2 bases clipped from V and 3 bases from J, the junction kept 8 bases outside the gene matches. In germline, CDR1 is MNHEY, CDR2 SVGAGI. The source of the sample is a study of cytomegalovirus exposure and HLA in healthy donors. V is TRBV6-5 and J is TRBJ2-3, with 7 bases identical to TRBD2. The clonotype originates from a man aged 25-45 years in good health and CMV-seronegative. Sequencing input: PBMCs. CDR3 region: CASSYRGGSGTDTQYF. As DNA, the CDR3 is TGTGCCAGCAGTTACCGGGGCGGGAGCGGGACAGATACGCAGTATTTT.